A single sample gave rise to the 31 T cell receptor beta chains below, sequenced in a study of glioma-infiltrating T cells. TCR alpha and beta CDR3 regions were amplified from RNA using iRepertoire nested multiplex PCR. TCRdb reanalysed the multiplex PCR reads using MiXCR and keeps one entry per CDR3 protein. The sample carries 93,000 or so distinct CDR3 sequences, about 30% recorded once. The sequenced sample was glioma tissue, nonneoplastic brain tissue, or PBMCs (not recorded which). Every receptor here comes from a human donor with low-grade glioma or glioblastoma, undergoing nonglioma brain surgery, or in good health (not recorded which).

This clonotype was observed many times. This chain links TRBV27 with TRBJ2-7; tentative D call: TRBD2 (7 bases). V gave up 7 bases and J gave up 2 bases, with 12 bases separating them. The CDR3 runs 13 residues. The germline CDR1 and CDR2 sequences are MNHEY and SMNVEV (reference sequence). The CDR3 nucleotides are TGTGCCAGCAAGGGGGGGACCACCTACGAGCAGTACTTC. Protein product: CASKGGTTYEQYF.

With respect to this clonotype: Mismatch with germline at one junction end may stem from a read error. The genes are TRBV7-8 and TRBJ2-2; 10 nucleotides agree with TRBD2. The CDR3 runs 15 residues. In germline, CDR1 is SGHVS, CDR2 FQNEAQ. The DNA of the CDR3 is TGTGCCAGCAGCGTAGCGGGGGGCGGCACCGGGGAGCTGTTTTTT. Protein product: CASSVAGGGTGELFF.

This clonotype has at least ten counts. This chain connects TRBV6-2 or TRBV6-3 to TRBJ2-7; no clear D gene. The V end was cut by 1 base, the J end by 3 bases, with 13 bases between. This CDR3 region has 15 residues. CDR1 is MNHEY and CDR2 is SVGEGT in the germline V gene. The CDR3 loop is CASSYYSPTLYEQYF. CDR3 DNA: TGTGCCAGCAGTTACTACAGCCCTACCCTCTACGAGCAGTACTTC.

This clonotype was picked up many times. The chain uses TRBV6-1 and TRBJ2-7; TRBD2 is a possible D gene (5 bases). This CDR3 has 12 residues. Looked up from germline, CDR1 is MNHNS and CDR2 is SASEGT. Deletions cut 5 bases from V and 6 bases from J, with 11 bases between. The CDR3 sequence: CASSHGEAEQYF. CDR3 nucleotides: TGTGCCAGCAGTCACGGGGAAGCCGAGCAGTACTTC.

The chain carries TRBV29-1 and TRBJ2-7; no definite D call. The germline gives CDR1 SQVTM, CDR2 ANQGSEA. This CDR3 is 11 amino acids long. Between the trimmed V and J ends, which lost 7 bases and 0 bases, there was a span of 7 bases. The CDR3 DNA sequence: TGCAGCGGCCTTAGCTCCTACGAGCAGTACTTC. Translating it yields CSGLSSYEQYF.

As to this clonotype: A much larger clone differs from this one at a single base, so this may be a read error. CDR3: CASSLASLNTQAFF. For the CDR3, the DNA is TGTGCCAGCAGCTTAGCAAGTCTGAACACTCAAGCTTTCTTT. The chain recombines TRBV7-2 with TRBJ1-1, with D hard to call. CDR1 is SGHTA and CDR2 is FQGNSA in the germline V gene. The CDR3 is made up of 14 amino acids.

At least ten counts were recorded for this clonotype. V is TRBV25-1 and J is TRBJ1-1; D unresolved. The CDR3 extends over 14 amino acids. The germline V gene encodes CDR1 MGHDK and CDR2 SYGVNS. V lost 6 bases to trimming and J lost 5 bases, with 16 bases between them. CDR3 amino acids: CASRPSGTGTEAFF. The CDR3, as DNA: TGTGCCAGCAGACCTTCAGGTACGGGTACTGAAGCTTTCTTT.

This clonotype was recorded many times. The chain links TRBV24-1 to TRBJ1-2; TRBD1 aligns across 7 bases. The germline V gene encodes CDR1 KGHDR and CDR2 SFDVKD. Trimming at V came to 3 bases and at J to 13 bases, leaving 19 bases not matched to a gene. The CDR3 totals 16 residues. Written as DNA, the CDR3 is TGTGCCACCAGTGATGGGACCGGGACAGCCTCTTCGAAAGTCACCTTC. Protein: CATSDGTGTASSKVTF.

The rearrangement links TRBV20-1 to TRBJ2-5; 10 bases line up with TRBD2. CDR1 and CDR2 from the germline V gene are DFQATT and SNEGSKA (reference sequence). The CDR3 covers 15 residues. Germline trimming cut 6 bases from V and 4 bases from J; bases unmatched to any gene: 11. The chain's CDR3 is CSAIPERGGGETQYF. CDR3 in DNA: TGCAGTGCAATACCCGAGCGGGGGGGGGGAGAGACCCAGTACTTC.

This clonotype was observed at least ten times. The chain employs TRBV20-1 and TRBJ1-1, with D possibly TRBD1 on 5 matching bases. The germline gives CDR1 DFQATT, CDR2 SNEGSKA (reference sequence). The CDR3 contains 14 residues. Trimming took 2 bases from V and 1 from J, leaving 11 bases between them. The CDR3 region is CSARLSGWNTEAFF. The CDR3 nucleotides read TGCAGTGCTAGACTCTCAGGGTGGAACACTGAAGCTTTCTTT.

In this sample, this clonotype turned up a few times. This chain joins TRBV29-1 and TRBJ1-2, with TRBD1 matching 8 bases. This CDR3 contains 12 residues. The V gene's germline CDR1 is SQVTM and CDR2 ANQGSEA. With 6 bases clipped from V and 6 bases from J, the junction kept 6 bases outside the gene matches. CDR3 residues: CSVRGQDHGYTF. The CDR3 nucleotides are TGCAGCGTGAGGGGACAGGATCATGGCTACACCTTC.

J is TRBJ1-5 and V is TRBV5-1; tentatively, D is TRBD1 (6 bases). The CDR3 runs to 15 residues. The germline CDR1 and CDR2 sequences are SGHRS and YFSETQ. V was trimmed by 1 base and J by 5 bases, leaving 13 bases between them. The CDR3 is CASSLSGGADQPQHF. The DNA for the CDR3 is TGCGCCAGCAGCTTGTCCGGGGGGGCGGATCAGCCCCAGCATTTT.

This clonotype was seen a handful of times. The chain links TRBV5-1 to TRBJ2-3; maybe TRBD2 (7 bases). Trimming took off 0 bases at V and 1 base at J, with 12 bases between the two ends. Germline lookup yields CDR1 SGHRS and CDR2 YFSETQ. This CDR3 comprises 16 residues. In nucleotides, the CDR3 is TGCGCCAGCAGCTTGGTTGCGGGGGCAGGCACAGATACGCAGTATTTT. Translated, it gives CASSLVAGAGTDTQYF. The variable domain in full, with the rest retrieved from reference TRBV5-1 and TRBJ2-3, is KAGVTQTPRYLIKTRGQQVTLSCSPISGHRSVSWYQQTPGQGLQFLFEYFSETQRNKGNFPGRFSGRQFSNSRSEMNVSTLELGDSALYLCASSLVAGAGTDTQYFGPGTRLTVL.

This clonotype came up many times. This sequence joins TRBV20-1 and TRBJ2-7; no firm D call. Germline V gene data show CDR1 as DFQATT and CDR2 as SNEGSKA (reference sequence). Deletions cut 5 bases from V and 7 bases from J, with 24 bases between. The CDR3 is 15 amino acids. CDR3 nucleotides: TGCAGTGCTCACTTGCAAAGTCAGCGTACAAGGGAGCAGTACTTC. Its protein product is CSAHLQSQRTREQYF.

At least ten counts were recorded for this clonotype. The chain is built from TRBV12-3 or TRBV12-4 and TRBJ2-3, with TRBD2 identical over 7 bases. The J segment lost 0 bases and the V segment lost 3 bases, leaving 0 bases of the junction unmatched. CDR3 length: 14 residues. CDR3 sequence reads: CASSFSGSTDTQYF. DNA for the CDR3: TGTGCCAGCAGTTTTAGCGGGAGCACAGATACGCAGTATTTT.

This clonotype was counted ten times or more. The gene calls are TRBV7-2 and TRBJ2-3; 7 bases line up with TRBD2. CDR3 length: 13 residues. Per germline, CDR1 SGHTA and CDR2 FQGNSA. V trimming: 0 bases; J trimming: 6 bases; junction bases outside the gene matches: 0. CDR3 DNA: TGTGCCAGCAGCTTAGCTAGCGGGGATACGCAGTATTTT. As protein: CASSLASGDTQYF.

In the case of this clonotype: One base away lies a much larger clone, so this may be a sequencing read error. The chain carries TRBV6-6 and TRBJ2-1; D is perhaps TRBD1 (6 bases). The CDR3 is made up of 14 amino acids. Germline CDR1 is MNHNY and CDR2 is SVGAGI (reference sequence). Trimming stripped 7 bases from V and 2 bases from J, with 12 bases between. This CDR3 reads CASNRTDAYNEQFF. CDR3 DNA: TGTGCCAGCAATAGGACAGACGCCTACAATGAGCAGTTCTTC.

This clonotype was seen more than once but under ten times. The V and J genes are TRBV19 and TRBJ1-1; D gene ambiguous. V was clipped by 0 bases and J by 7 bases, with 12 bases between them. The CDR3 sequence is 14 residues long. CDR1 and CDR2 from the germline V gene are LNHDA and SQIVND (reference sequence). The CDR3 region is CASSIDSTRSEAFF. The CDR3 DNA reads TGTGCCAGTAGTATAGATTCTACGCGGAGTGAAGCTTTCTTT. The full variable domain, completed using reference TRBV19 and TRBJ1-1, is DGGITQSPKYLFRKEGQNVTLSCEQNLNHDAMYWYRQDPGQGLRLIYYSQIVNDFQKGDIAEGYSVSREKKESFPLTVTSAQKNPTAFYLCASSIDSTRSEAFFGQGTRLTVV.

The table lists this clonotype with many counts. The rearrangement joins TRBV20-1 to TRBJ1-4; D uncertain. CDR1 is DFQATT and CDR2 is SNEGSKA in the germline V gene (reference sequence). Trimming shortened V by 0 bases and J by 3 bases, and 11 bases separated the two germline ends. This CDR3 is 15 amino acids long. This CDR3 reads CSARDMRLSNEKLFF. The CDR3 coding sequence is TGCAGTGCTAGAGATATGAGGCTATCTAATGAAAAACTGTTTTTT.

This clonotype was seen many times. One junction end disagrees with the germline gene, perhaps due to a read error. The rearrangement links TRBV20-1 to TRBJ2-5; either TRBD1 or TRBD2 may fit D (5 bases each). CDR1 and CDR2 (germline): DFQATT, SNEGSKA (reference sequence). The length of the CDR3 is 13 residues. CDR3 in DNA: TGCAGTCCTAGCTCCGACCTGGGGGTGACCCAGTACTTC. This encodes CSPSSDLGVTQYF.

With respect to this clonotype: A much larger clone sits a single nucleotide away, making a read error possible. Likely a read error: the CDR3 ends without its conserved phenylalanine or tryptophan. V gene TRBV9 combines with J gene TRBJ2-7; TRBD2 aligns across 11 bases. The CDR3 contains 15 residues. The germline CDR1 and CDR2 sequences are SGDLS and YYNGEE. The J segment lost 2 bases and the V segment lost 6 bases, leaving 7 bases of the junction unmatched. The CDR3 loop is CASTPSGGNTYEQYL. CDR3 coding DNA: TGTGCCAGCACCCCTAGCGGGGGGAACACCTACGAGCAGTACCTC.

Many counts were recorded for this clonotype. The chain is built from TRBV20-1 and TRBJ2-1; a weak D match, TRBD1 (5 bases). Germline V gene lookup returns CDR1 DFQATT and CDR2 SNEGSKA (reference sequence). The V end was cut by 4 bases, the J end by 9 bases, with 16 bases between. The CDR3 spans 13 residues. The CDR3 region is CSATSAWGGEQFF. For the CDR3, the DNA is TGCAGTGCTACCTCGGCGTGGGGCGGTGAGCAGTTCTTC.

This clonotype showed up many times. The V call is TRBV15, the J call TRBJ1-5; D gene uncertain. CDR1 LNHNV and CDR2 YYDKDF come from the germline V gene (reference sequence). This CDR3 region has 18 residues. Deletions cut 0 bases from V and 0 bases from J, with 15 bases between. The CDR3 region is CATSRDRFASSSNQPQHF. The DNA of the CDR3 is TGTGCCACCAGCAGAGATCGATTCGCTTCTAGTAGCAATCAGCCCCAGCATTTT.

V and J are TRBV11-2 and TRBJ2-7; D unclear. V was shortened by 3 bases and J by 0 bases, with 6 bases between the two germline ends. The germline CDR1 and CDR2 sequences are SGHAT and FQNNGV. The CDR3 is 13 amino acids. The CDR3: CASSFDNSYEQYF. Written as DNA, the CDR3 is TGTGCCAGCAGCTTTGACAACTCCTACGAGCAGTACTTC. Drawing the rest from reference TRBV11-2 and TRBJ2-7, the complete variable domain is EAGVAQSPRYKIIEKRQSVAFWCNPISGHATLYWYQQILGQGPKLLIQFQNNGVVDDSQLPKDRFSAERLKGVDSTLKIQPAKLEDSAVYLCASSFDNSYEQYFGPGTRLTVT.

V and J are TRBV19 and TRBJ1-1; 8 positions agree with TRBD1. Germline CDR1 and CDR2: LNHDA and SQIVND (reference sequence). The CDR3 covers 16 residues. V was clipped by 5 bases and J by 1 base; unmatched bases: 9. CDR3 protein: CASSRGDRTKNTEAFF. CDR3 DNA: TGTGCCAGTAGTCGGGGGGACAGGACAAAGAACACTGAAGCTTTCTTT.

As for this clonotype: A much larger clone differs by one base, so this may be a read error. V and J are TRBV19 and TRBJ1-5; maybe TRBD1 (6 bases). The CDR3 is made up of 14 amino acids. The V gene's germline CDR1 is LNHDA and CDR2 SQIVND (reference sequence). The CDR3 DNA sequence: TGTGCCAGTAGTATAGACAGGGGCGATCAGCCCCAGAATTTT. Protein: CASSIDRGDQPQNF.

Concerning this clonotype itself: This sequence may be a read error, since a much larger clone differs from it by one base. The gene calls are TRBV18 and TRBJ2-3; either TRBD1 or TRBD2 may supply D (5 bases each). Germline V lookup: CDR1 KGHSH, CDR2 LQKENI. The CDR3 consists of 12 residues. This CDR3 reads CASSPMGDTKYF. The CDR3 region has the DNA TGTGCCAGCTCACCAATGGGGGATACGAAGTATTTT.

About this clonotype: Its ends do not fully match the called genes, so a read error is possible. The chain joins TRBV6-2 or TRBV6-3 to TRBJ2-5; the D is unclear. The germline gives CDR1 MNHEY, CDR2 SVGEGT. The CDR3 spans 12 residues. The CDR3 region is CASSYLEETKYF. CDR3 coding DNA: TGTGCCAGCAGTTACCTAGAGGAGACCAAGTACTTC.

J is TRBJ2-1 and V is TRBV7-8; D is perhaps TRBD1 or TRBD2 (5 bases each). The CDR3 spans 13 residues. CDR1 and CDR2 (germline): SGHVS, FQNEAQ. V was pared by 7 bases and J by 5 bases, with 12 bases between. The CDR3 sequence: CASTRGDDNEQFF. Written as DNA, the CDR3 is TGTGCCAGCACGCGAGGGGACGACAATGAGCAGTTCTTC.

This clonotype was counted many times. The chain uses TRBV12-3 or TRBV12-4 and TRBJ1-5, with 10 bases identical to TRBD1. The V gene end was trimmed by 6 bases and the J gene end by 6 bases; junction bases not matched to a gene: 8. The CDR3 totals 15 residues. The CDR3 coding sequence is TGTGCCAGCAGAGGGGACAGGGGTGTAATTCAGCCCCAGCATTTT. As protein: CASRGDRGVIQPQHF.

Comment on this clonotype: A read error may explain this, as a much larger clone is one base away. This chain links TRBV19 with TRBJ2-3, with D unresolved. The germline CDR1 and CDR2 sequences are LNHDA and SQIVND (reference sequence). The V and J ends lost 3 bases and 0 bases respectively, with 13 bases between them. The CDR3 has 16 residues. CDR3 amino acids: CASSMERAESTDTQYF. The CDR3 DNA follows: TGTGCCAGTAGTATGGAAAGGGCGGAGAGCACAGATACGCAGTATTTT.